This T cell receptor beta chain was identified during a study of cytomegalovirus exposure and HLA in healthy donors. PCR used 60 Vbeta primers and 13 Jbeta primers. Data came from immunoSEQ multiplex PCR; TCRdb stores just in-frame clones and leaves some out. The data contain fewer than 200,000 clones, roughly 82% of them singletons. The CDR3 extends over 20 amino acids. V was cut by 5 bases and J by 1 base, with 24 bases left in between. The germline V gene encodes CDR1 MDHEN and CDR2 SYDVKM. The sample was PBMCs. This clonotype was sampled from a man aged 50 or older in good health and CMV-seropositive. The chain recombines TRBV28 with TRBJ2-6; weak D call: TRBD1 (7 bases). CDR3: CASSPYRGGTAKSGANVLTF. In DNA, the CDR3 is TGTGCCAGCAGTCCCTATAGGGGCGGGACAGCCAAATCTGGGGCCAACGTCCTGACTTTC.